The sample holds one count of the clone carrying this TCR beta chain. Its specificity is unknown. Some clones are missing from TCRdb's copy, which holds only in-frame ones; the method was immunoSEQ multiplex PCR. The table includes some 150,000 clones, around 85% detected once. The sample is drawn from a study of T cell responses to AZD1222 COVID-19 vaccine. Findings of the study overall: It should be noted that donors were predominantly white British and more often female, and clonal diversity was possibly underestimated. Nearly half of spike-specific TCRs reportedly go after variant regions that carry no mutations. The study identified only five to seven AZD1222 recipients as seropositive at baseline. CD4 TCRs covered the whole spike, strongest at regions 160-218 and 743-854.

The sample consisted of peripheral blood, taken 28 days after the second dose of the MenACWY control vaccine. This TCR was sampled from an adult who received the MenACWY meningococcal vaccine as a control.

The CDR3 is CASSFQGDTEAFF. Written as DNA, the CDR3 is TGTGCCAGCAGCTTTCAGGGAGACACTGAAGCTTTCTTT. The chain is built from TRBV7-9 and TRBJ1-1; tentative D call: TRBD1 (5 bases). The germline CDR1 and CDR2 sequences are SEHNR and FQNEAQ (reference sequence). V was clipped by 3 bases and J by 3 bases, with 8 bases between them. The CDR3 is 13 residues long. The whole variable domain, filled in from reference TRBV7-9 and TRBJ1-1, reads DTGVSQNPRHKITKRGQNVTFRCDPISEHNRLYWYRQTLGQGPEFLTYFQNEAQLEKSRLLSDRFSAERPKGSFSTLEIQRTEQGDSAMYLCASSFQGDTEAFFGQGTRLTVV.